This entry features one T cell receptor (beta chain) sequence. Its antigen remains unknown. Expressed TCRB transcripts got sequenced, as all isolated RNA was reverse transcribed. Clones were sequenced by immunoSEQ multiplex PCR, and TCRdb holds only the in-frame ones, with some missing. This table has roughly 40,000 clones, about 64% appearing once. This specimen comes from a study of beta chain features in type 1 diabetes. Findings of the study overall: Across all four CD4+ subsets, people with type 1 diabetes showed modestly shorter TCRB CDR3s.

Germline V gene data show CDR1 as KGHSH and CDR2 as LQKENI. J gave up 8 bases and V 2 bases, and 11 bases lay outside the gene matches. This CDR3 is 15 amino acids long. The gene calls are TRBV18 and TRBJ1-2, with 7 bases matching TRBD1. The TCR was taken from a woman aged 25 to 39 in good health. The specimen sequenced was Tregs from blood. The CDR3 spells CASSPTTGYTEGYTF. DNA of the CDR3: TGTGCCAGCTCACCAACGACAGGGTATACGGAGGGCTACACCTTC.